The clone carrying this T cell receptor (beta chain) was observed many times. Libraries of TCR beta came from iRepertoire HTBI primers plus Arm-PCR of CDR3 regions. MiXCR, applied by TCRdb to the multiplex PCR reads, yields one record per CDR3 protein. In the table there are about 500,000 distinct CDR3 sequences, more than 10% of which are singletons. Germline loops: CDR1 MGHRA, CDR2 YSYEKL. V lost 0 bases, J lost 5 bases, and 13 bases lay in between. This CDR3 is built from 15 residues. The sample originates from a study of regulatory T cells in long-lasting Graves disease. Stated time point: newly diagnosed GD, antithyroid drugs for less than 3 months. Isolated PBMC RNA provided the starting material for the TCR library. Separately, the same data were catalogued under a study of T cells in Graves' hyperthyroidism and ophthalmopathy. In that study: The HTBI primer set served for first-round RT-PCR of the TCR CDR3.

The TCR originated in a young woman with Graves disease. Specimen: peripheral blood mononuclear cells (PBMCs), collected at new diagnosis, from a patient treated with antithyroid drugs. The rearrangement links TRBV4-1 to TRBJ2-5, with TRBD1 as a possible D gene (6 bases). CDR3 region: CASSQENRVMETQYF. The CDR3 nucleotides are TGCGCCAGCAGCCAAGAGAACAGGGTGATGGAGACCCAGTACTTC.